A selection of T cell receptor beta chains follows, all from one sample in a study of blood T cell repertoires in COVID-19. Here immunoSEQ multiplex PCR was the method, and the copy in TCRdb shows in-frame clones only, minus some. The table includes roughly 140,000 clones, 80% to 90% detected once. The sample was peripheral blood. The receptors derive from a human donor with acute or convalescent COVID-19. The donor label of this sample is uncertain. Each CDR3 is given with its conserved first and last residue. D genes are given only for firm matches. Some rows mark clone size as missing; the rest say once, few, many or name a class of expanded clone.

clone_size,j_call,v_call,d_call,cdr3_aa,cdr3_nt
-,TRBJ1-1,TRBV7-8,-,CASSLAPSREAFF,TGTGCCAGCAGCTTAGCCCCGAGCCGTGAAGCTTTCTTT
-,TRBJ2-3,TRBV5-1,TRBD2,CASSSGTSGYSTDTQYF,TGCGCCAGCAGCTCCGGGACTAGCGGGTATAGCACAGATACGCAGTATTTT
few,TRBJ1-2,TRBV7-9,-,CASRLDRDYGYTF,TGTGCCAGCAGGTTGGACAGAGACTATGGCTACACCTTC
-,TRBJ2-2,TRBV5-1,TRBD1,CASSEWTGIGELFF,TGCGCCAGCAGCGAGTGGACAGGGATCGGGGAGCTGTTTTTT
-,TRBJ1-1,TRBV4-1,TRBD1,CASSSVGTENTEAFF,TGCGCCAGCAGCTCGGTTGGGACAGAAAACACTGAAGCTTTCTTT
-,TRBJ1-2,TRBV4-1,-,CASSQPSSYGYTF,TGCGCCAGCAGCCAACCCAGTTCCTATGGCTACACCTTC
-,TRBJ1-1,TRBV6-5,-,CASSTGFLNTEAFF,TGTGCCAGCAGTACCGGGTTCTTGAACACTGAAGCTTTCTTT
-,TRBJ1-2,TRBV5-1,-,CASSLKPTGGYGYTF,TGCGCCAGCAGCTTGAAGCCGACGGGGGGATATGGCTACACCTTC
-,TRBJ1-5,TRBV3-1/TRBV3-2,-,CASSQDRGNQPQHF,TGTGCCAGCAGCCAAGACAGGGGCAATCAGCCCCAGCATTTT
-,TRBJ1-4,TRBV6-5,-,CASSRPSATNEKLFF,TGTGCCAGCAGCAGGCCCTCAGCAACTAATGAAAAACTGTTTTTT
-,TRBJ1-1,TRBV6-5,-,CASRYAGNTEAFF,TGTGCCAGCAGATATGCAGGGAACACTGAAGCTTTCTTT
-,TRBJ2-7,TRBV5-4,TRBD2,CASSRTSGGAYEQYF,TGTGCCAGCAGCCGAACTAGCGGGGGGGCTTACGAGCAGTACTTC
-,TRBJ1-1,TRBV18,TRBD1,CASSPSGGTGGLGTEAFF,TGTGCCAGCTCACCATCGGGCGGGACAGGGGGCCTGGGCACTGAAGCTTTCTTT
-,TRBJ2-1,TRBV14,-,CASSGTSKSYNEQFF,TGTGCCAGCAGTGGGACTTCCAAATCCTACAATGAGCAGTTCTTC
-,TRBJ1-1,TRBV6-5,-,CASTLDSNTEAFF,TGTGCCAGCACCCTCGACAGTAACACTGAAGCTTTCTTT
-,TRBJ2-3,TRBV18,TRBD2,CASHGDYTDTQYF,TGTGCCAGCCACGGGGACTACACAGATACGCAGTATTTT
-,TRBJ1-1,TRBV11-2,-,CASSLNRVSEAFF,TGTGCCAGCAGCTTGAACAGGGTTAGTGAAGCTTTCTTT
-,TRBJ1-1,TRBV11-3,TRBD1,CASSGQGSEAFF,TGTGCCAGCAGCGGACAGGGATCTGAAGCTTTCTTT
-,TRBJ1-6,TRBV5-5,-,CATSLTTGPLLPLHF,TGTGCCACCTCCCTCACTACAGGACCCCTCTTGCCCCTCCACTTT
-,TRBJ1-1,TRBV5-1,-,CASSPQGLPPNTEAFF,TGCGCCAGCAGCCCCCAGGGGCTCCCTCCGAACACTGAAGCTTTCTTT
few,TRBJ1-2,TRBV6-1,-,CASSETRLYGYTF,TGTGCCAGCAGTGAGACGAGACTCTATGGCTACACCTTC
-,TRBJ1-2,TRBV5-1,TRBD1,CASSLDPGQGTATF,TGCGCCAGCAGCTTGGATCCTGGACAGGGAACGGCCACCTTC
-,TRBJ2-5,TRBV6-1,TRBD2,CASSETSGGQETQYF,TGTGCCAGCAGTGAGACTAGCGGGGGCCAAGAGACCCAGTACTTC
-,TRBJ1-1,TRBV12-5,-,CASGPDSYMNTEAFF,TGTGCTAGTGGCCCCGACAGTTACATGAACACTGAAGCTTTCTTT
-,TRBJ1-5,TRBV2,-,CASSDGRRDQPQHF,TGTGCCAGCAGTGATGGTAGGAGGGATCAGCCCCAGCATTTT
-,TRBJ1-2,TRBV7-8,TRBD1,CATSTGVDLYGYTF,TGTGCCACATCGACAGGGGTCGATCTTTATGGCTACACCTTC
once,TRBJ2-3,TRBV28,TRBD2,CAISGGLSTDTQYF,TGTGCCATCAGCGGGGGGCTAAGCACAGATACGCAGTATTTT
-,TRBJ2-1,TRBV30,TRBD1,CAWSAHVGTDNEQFF,TGTGCCTGGAGCGCGCATGTCGGGACAGACAATGAGCAGTTCTTC
-,TRBJ1-4,TRBV18,TRBD1,CASSDREMEEKLFF,TGTGCCAGCTCTGACAGGGAGATGGAAGAAAAACTGTTTTTT
-,TRBJ2-1,TRBV5-5,-,CASSPQGNKWNEQFF,TGTGCCAGCAGCCCGCAGGGAAATAAGTGGAATGAGCAGTTCTTC
-,TRBJ1-2,TRBV30,-,CAWSLQGNYGYTF,TGTGCCTGGAGTCTGCAGGGGAACTATGGCTACACCTTC
-,TRBJ1-2,TRBV5-6,TRBD1,CASSPTGGEFYGYTF,TGTGCCAGCAGCCCCACAGGGGGCGAATTCTATGGCTACACCTTC
once,TRBJ1-1,TRBV6-5,-,CASSYGGTEAFF,TGTGCCAGCAGTTACGGAGGGACTGAAGCTTTCTTT
-,TRBJ1-2,TRBV18,-,CASSPRADLSAQGYTF,TGTGCCAGCTCACCAAGAGCGGACCTCTCCGCCCAAGGCTACACCTTC
-,TRBJ2-5,TRBV11-2,-,CASSLELSDQETQYF,TGTGCCAGCAGCTTAGAACTGTCCGATCAAGAGACCCAGTACTTC
-,TRBJ2-2,TRBV19,TRBD2,CASSPPGGGTGELFF,TGTGCCAGTAGCCCCCCCGGGGGGGGCACCGGGGAGCTGTTTTTT
-,TRBJ2-1,TRBV6-5,-,CASSYSGDEQFF,TGTGCCAGCAGTTACTCGGGCGATGAGCAGTTCTTC
-,TRBJ1-1,TRBV5-4,-,CATRRGRSKDTEAFF,TGTGCCACCCGAAGGGGGAGATCTAAAGACACTGAAGCTTTCTTT
-,TRBJ1-1,TRBV5-6,-,CASRPQGVHEAFF,TGTGCCAGCAGGCCACAGGGCGTTCATGAAGCTTTCTTT
-,TRBJ2-5,TRBV19,-,CASRRGPQGETQYF,TGTGCCAGTAGGAGGGGTCCCCAGGGGGAGACCCAGTACTTC
-,TRBJ2-7,TRBV18,-,CASSRDFSYEQYF,TGTGCCAGCTCACGGGACTTCTCCTACGAGCAGTACTTC
-,TRBJ1-4,TRBV6-1,-,CASSEVNQGPTNEKLFF,TGTGCCAGCAGTGAAGTAAACCAGGGTCCAACTAATGAAAAACTGTTTTTT
-,TRBJ1-2,TRBV5-4,TRBD1,CASSPDRGQTGYTF,TGTGCCAGCAGCCCGGACAGGGGGCAGACGGGCTACACCTTC
-,TRBJ1-2,TRBV7-6,-,CASSLGTEYTF,TGTGCCAGCAGCTTAGGGACAGAGTACACCTTC
-,TRBJ2-3,TRBV10-1,TRBD2,CASSESRGLAEDTQYF,TGCGCCAGCAGTGAGTCTAGGGGACTAGCAGAAGATACGCAGTATTTT
once,TRBJ1-2,TRBV7-9,TRBD1,CASSQGQEGYTF,TGTGCCAGCAGCCAAGGACAGGAAGGCTACACCTTC
few,TRBJ1-1,TRBV18,TRBD1,CASSPRQGDTEAFF,TGTGCCAGCTCACCCCGACAGGGAGACACTGAAGCTTTCTTT
-,TRBJ1-2,TRBV13,TRBD1,CASSLADRGYGYTF,TGTGCCAGCAGCTTAGCCGACAGGGGTTATGGCTACACCTTC
-,TRBJ2-6,TRBV19,-,CASSMLRSSGANVLTF,TGTGCCAGTAGTATGTTACGGTCCTCTGGGGCCAACGTCCTGACTTTC
-,TRBJ2-1,TRBV5-1,TRBD2,CASSLGLAGPEEQFF,TGCGCCAGCAGCTTGGGACTAGCGGGGCCTGAGGAGCAGTTCTTC
-,TRBJ2-4,TRBV11-2,-,CASSSSSGTKNIQYF,TGTGCCAGCAGCTCCTCCTCAGGGACCAAAAACATTCAGTACTTC